This TCR beta chain originates from a study of cytomegalovirus exposure and HLA in healthy donors. As for the study in general: About 83 million unique TCRs from HLA-typed donors made up an early data release. Most genotyped donors, approximately 81% of some 400, had Caucasian-associated genetic ancestry.

Notes on the study in general: Most TCR sequences were rare, but some public TCRs occurred in many donors. A reported reduction in N-insertions relative to the roughly 640-donor mean was seen in an Asian-associated ancestry cluster in a later analysis.

A multiplex PCR was run with 60 Vbeta primers and 13 Jbeta primers. TCRdb's copy holds only in-frame clones and misses some; the assay was immunoSEQ multiplex PCR. The data show 80,000 or so clones, 65% to 70% seen once. Per germline, CDR1 MNHNS and CDR2 SASEGT. V lost 5 bases to trimming and J lost 3 bases, with 14 bases between them. CDR3 length: 14 amino acids. Concerning this clone: Its cognate antigen is unknown.

The genes are TRBV6-1 and TRBJ2-7, with D perhaps matching TRBD1 (6 bases). The clonotype was recovered from a woman aged 45-59 years in good health and CMV-seropositive. The sample consisted of PBMCs. CDR3 nucleotides: TGTGCCAGCAGTCGGGACACCGTTTTCTACGAGCAGTACGTC. Residues: CASSRDTVFYEQYV.